This T cell receptor (beta chain) stems from a study of regulatory T cells in long-lasting Graves disease. Study-level results: Between persistent patients, thousands of public clonotypes were shared, exceeding the 800 to 1,000 shared between new patients.

In regard to this clonotype: Antigen unknown.

Time point here: newly diagnosed GD, antithyroid drugs for less than 3 months. After RNA was extracted from PBMCs, the TCR library was made from it. Patients hailed from an endocrinology department in Xi'an, China. Construction of the TCR beta libraries employed iRepertoire HTBI primers in conjunction with Arm-PCR of CDR3 regions. TCRdb processed the multiplex PCR reads anew with MiXCR; each CDR3 protein has one entry. The sample yields roughly 520,000 distinct CDR3 sequences, around 12% seen once. V was clipped by 0 bases and J by 1 base, with 12 bases between them. The CDR3 contains 15 residues. Germline CDR1 DFQATT, CDR2 SNEGSKA (reference sequence). In addition, the sample was reused for a study of T cells in Graves' hyperthyroidism and ophthalmopathy. That source adds: Diagnosis rested on symptoms, serum thyroxine and TRAb, thyroid ultrasound, and orbital computed tomography. First-round RT-PCR targeting the TCR CDR3 was performed with the HTBI primer set.

The sample in question was peripheral blood mononuclear cells (PBMCs), obtained at new diagnosis, from a patient treated with antithyroid drugs. This chain uses TRBV20-1 with TRBJ1-1; D is uncertain. The receptor comes from a woman aged 25 to 39 with Graves disease. CDR3 coding DNA: TGCAGTGCTAGAGATCAGCACAGTAGGAACACTGAAGCTTTCTTT. Its protein is CSARDQHSRNTEAFF.